These T cell receptor beta chains were read from a single sample in a study of blood T cell repertoires in COVID-19. Sequenced by immunoSEQ multiplex PCR; TCRdb stores in-frame clones only, minus some. The table shows hundreds of thousands of clones, with 70% to 90% occurring only once. The sequenced sample consisted of PBMCs or T cells enriched from blood (not recorded which). These receptors all stem from a woman aged 18-35 years with acute COVID-19. The CDR3 runs from the conserved cysteine through the conserved F or W. Each record gives: CDR3 length, clone size, V gene, J gene, D gene, CDR3 DNA, CDR3 protein. The D gene is left open where the match is weak. Clone size appears in some rows only: once, few, many, or a class for an expanded clone.

cdr3_length: 13
clone_size: .
v_call: TRBV12-3/TRBV12-4
j_call: TRBJ1-5
d_call: .
cdr3_nt: TGTGCCAGCAGTGGTATAGGGGGACAGCCCCAGCATTTT
cdr3_aa: CASSGIGGQPQHF

cdr3_length: 12
clone_size: .
v_call: TRBV19
j_call: TRBJ1-2
d_call: TRBD1
cdr3_nt: TGTGCCAGTATCCAGGACAGGGATGGCTACACCTTC
cdr3_aa: CASIQDRDGYTF

cdr3_length: 13
clone_size: .
v_call: TRBV29-1
j_call: TRBJ2-7
d_call: TRBD1
cdr3_nt: TGCAGCGCATCTCGGGGACAGCTTTACGAGCAGTACTTC
cdr3_aa: CSASRGQLYEQYF

cdr3_length: 14
clone_size: .
v_call: TRBV2
j_call: TRBJ2-7
d_call: TRBD1
cdr3_nt: TGTGCCAGCTACACCGGGACAGGGATTGAGGAGCAGTACTTC
cdr3_aa: CASYTGTGIEEQYF

cdr3_length: 14
clone_size: .
v_call: TRBV19
j_call: TRBJ1-5
d_call: .
cdr3_nt: TGTGCCAGTGGACGGAGGGGCAGCAATCAGCCCCAGCATTTT
cdr3_aa: CASGRRGSNQPQHF

cdr3_length: 15
clone_size: .
v_call: TRBV15
j_call: TRBJ2-5
d_call: TRBD2
cdr3_nt: TGTGCCACCAGCAGAGGGCTAGCGGGTAGAGAGACCCAGTACTTC
cdr3_aa: CATSRGLAGRETQYF

cdr3_length: 16
clone_size: .
v_call: TRBV27
j_call: TRBJ2-7
d_call: .
cdr3_nt: TGTGCCAGCATCGGATTAGGGGGGGCTCCGCCCTACGAGCAGTACTTC
cdr3_aa: CASIGLGGAPPYEQYF

cdr3_length: 13
clone_size: .
v_call: TRBV10-3
j_call: TRBJ1-5
d_call: .
cdr3_nt: TGTGCCATCAGTGTTTCGGGGGACCAGCCCCAGCATTTT
cdr3_aa: CAISVSGDQPQHF

cdr3_length: 19
clone_size: .
v_call: TRBV28
j_call: TRBJ2-1
d_call: .
cdr3_nt: TGTGCCAGCAGTTTGAGAAACCGACTGCGAGCGCTCTCCTACAATGAGCAGTTCTTC
cdr3_aa: CASSLRNRLRALSYNEQFF

cdr3_length: 16
clone_size: .
v_call: TRBV5-6
j_call: TRBJ2-7
d_call: TRBD2
cdr3_nt: TGTGCCAGCAGCTTGAGTACGGGGGGGCTAACTTACGAGCAGTACTTC
cdr3_aa: CASSLSTGGLTYEQYF

cdr3_length: 13
clone_size: few
v_call: TRBV12-3/TRBV12-4
j_call: TRBJ1-2
d_call: .
cdr3_nt: TGTGCCAGCACTAGGGACAAAAACTATGGCTACACCTTC
cdr3_aa: CASTRDKNYGYTF

cdr3_length: 13
clone_size: .
v_call: TRBV4-1
j_call: TRBJ1-1
d_call: TRBD1
cdr3_nt: TGCGCCAGCACCGGACAGGGTCTCACTGAAGCTTTCTTT
cdr3_aa: CASTGQGLTEAFF

cdr3_length: 15
clone_size: .
v_call: TRBV21-1
j_call: TRBJ2-3
d_call: .
cdr3_nt: TGTGCCAGCAGCATAACAGGGCGCCGGACAGATACGCAGTATTTT
cdr3_aa: CASSITGRRTDTQYF

cdr3_length: 16
clone_size: .
v_call: TRBV9
j_call: TRBJ2-7
d_call: TRBD2
cdr3_nt: TGTGCCAGCAGCATGGGACTAGCGGGAGACCCCTACGAGCAGTACTTC
cdr3_aa: CASSMGLAGDPYEQYF

cdr3_length: 13
clone_size: .
v_call: TRBV20-1
j_call: TRBJ2-7
d_call: .
cdr3_nt: TGCAGTGCTAGTAGCGACAGCTCCTACGAGCAGTACTTC
cdr3_aa: CSASSDSSYEQYF

cdr3_length: 15
clone_size: .
v_call: TRBV11-3
j_call: TRBJ2-1
d_call: TRBD2
cdr3_nt: TGTGCCAGCAGCTTAGGACTAGCGGGGCTGGGGGAGCAGTTCTTC
cdr3_aa: CASSLGLAGLGEQFF

cdr3_length: 16
clone_size: .
v_call: TRBV3-1/TRBV3-2
j_call: TRBJ1-4
d_call: TRBD1
cdr3_nt: TGTGCCAGCAGCCAAGATTGGTCAGGGGGCGACGAAAAACTGTTTTTT
cdr3_aa: CASSQDWSGGDEKLFF

cdr3_length: 15
clone_size: .
v_call: TRBV18
j_call: TRBJ2-1
d_call: .
cdr3_nt: TGTGCCAGCTCACCCCGGGAGTCTCACTACAATGAGCAGTTCTTC
cdr3_aa: CASSPRESHYNEQFF

cdr3_length: 15
clone_size: .
v_call: TRBV7-9
j_call: TRBJ1-4
d_call: TRBD1
cdr3_nt: TGTGCCAGCAGCGTCGGAACAGGGGGGCATGAAAAACTGTTTTTT
cdr3_aa: CASSVGTGGHEKLFF

cdr3_length: 14
clone_size: once
v_call: TRBV6-5
j_call: TRBJ2-5
d_call: .
cdr3_nt: TGTGCCAGCAGGGCCGGGGGTGGCGGAGAGACCCAGTACTTC
cdr3_aa: CASRAGGGGETQYF

cdr3_length: 15
clone_size: .
v_call: TRBV4-1
j_call: TRBJ2-7
d_call: TRBD1
cdr3_nt: TGCGCCAGCAGCCAAGGACAGGGGATAGGTTACGAGCAGTACTTC
cdr3_aa: CASSQGQGIGYEQYF

cdr3_length: 15
clone_size: .
v_call: TRBV28
j_call: TRBJ1-6
d_call: .
cdr3_nt: TGTGCCAGCAGCAACTCACAGGGTTTCGGGTCACCCCTCCACTTT
cdr3_aa: CASSNSQGFGSPLHF

cdr3_length: 20
clone_size: .
v_call: TRBV4-3
j_call: TRBJ1-5
d_call: TRBD1
cdr3_nt: TGCGCCAGCAGCCAAGATCTTGACAGGGAGGTGGTTGAAAGCAATCAGCCCCAGCATTTT
cdr3_aa: CASSQDLDREVVESNQPQHF

cdr3_length: 14
clone_size: .
v_call: TRBV18
j_call: TRBJ2-3
d_call: TRBD2
cdr3_nt: TGTGCCAGCTCACCAGCGGGAGGGATAGATACGCAGTATTTT
cdr3_aa: CASSPAGGIDTQYF

cdr3_length: 15
clone_size: .
v_call: TRBV7-2
j_call: TRBJ2-7
d_call: TRBD2
cdr3_nt: TGTGCCAGCAGCTCGGGACTAGCGGGTTCCTACGAGCAGTACTTC
cdr3_aa: CASSSGLAGSYEQYF

cdr3_length: 14
clone_size: .
v_call: TRBV28
j_call: TRBJ2-7
d_call: TRBD2
cdr3_nt: TGTGCCACCAGGGAGGGGAATCCCGGCCGCGAGCAGTACTTC
cdr3_aa: CATREGNPGREQYF

cdr3_length: 15
clone_size: .
v_call: TRBV19
j_call: TRBJ1-2
d_call: .
cdr3_nt: TGTGCCAGTATCGGAGGGTTGGCTTCTAACTATGGCTACACCTTC
cdr3_aa: CASIGGLASNYGYTF

cdr3_length: 14
clone_size: .
v_call: TRBV7-2
j_call: TRBJ1-4
d_call: TRBD1
cdr3_nt: TGTGCCAGCAGCCGGACAGGGCCCACCGAAAAACTGTTTTTT
cdr3_aa: CASSRTGPTEKLFF

cdr3_length: 17
clone_size: .
v_call: TRBV28
j_call: TRBJ2-4
d_call: .
cdr3_nt: TGTGCCAGCAGTGCTCCCCTACCTAGCGTCGGCAAAAACATTCAGTACTTC
cdr3_aa: CASSAPLPSVGKNIQYF

cdr3_length: 13
clone_size: .
v_call: TRBV27
j_call: TRBJ1-1
d_call: TRBD1
cdr3_nt: TGTGCCAGCAGAAGTACAGGGGGAACTGAAGCTTTCTTT
cdr3_aa: CASRSTGGTEAFF

cdr3_length: 17
clone_size: once
v_call: TRBV7-9
j_call: TRBJ1-5
d_call: .
cdr3_nt: TGTGCCAGCAGCTTAGCGCTAGGGGGAGAGAGCAATCAGCCCCAGCATTTT
cdr3_aa: CASSLALGGESNQPQHF

cdr3_length: 16
clone_size: .
v_call: TRBV15
j_call: TRBJ1-2
d_call: .
cdr3_nt: TGTGCCACCAGCAGAGGGAACGGTCCAGACTATTTTGGCTACACCTTC
cdr3_aa: CATSRGNGPDYFGYTF

cdr3_length: 14
clone_size: .
v_call: TRBV5-5
j_call: TRBJ2-1
d_call: TRBD2
cdr3_nt: TGTGCCAGCAGCAGGACTAGCGGGAGTAATGAGCAGTTCTTC
cdr3_aa: CASSRTSGSNEQFF

cdr3_length: 14
clone_size: .
v_call: TRBV9
j_call: TRBJ2-2
d_call: .
cdr3_nt: TGTGCCAGCAGCGTTCTAGCGAACACCGGGGAGCTGTTTTTT
cdr3_aa: CASSVLANTGELFF

cdr3_length: 13
clone_size: .
v_call: TRBV5-6
j_call: TRBJ1-2
d_call: .
cdr3_nt: TGTGCCAGCAGCTTTCCCAGGGCCAATGGCTACACCTTC
cdr3_aa: CASSFPRANGYTF

cdr3_length: 12
clone_size: .
v_call: TRBV9
j_call: TRBJ2-3
d_call: TRBD2
cdr3_nt: TGTGCCAGCAGCGCACAGCGGGGGAGGCAGTATTTT
cdr3_aa: CASSAQRGRQYF

cdr3_length: 20
clone_size: .
v_call: TRBV3-1/TRBV3-2
j_call: TRBJ2-1
d_call: TRBD2
cdr3_nt: TGTGCCAGCAGCCCTCTGGCACCGGGACTAGCGCCGAGCTCCTACAATGAGCAGTTCTTC
cdr3_aa: CASSPLAPGLAPSSYNEQFF

cdr3_length: 17
clone_size: .
v_call: TRBV4-2
j_call: TRBJ1-6
d_call: .
cdr3_nt: TGTGCCAGCAGCCAAGGGACTTTGAGCTCCTATAATTCACCCCTCCACTTT
cdr3_aa: CASSQGTLSSYNSPLHF

cdr3_length: 14
clone_size: .
v_call: TRBV18
j_call: TRBJ1-4
d_call: .
cdr3_nt: TGTGCCAGCTCACCACAGGAGGAGGGTGAAAAACTGTTTTTT
cdr3_aa: CASSPQEEGEKLFF

cdr3_length: 15
clone_size: .
v_call: TRBV7-9
j_call: TRBJ1-6
d_call: TRBD1
cdr3_nt: TGTGCCAGCAGCTCGCCACAGGGGACGAATTCACCCCTCCACTTT
cdr3_aa: CASSSPQGTNSPLHF

cdr3_length: 15
clone_size: .
v_call: TRBV6-5
j_call: TRBJ2-2
d_call: TRBD2
cdr3_nt: TGTGCCAGCAGTTACAGCGGGAGGGCCCCCGGGGAGCTGTTTTTT
cdr3_aa: CASSYSGRAPGELFF

cdr3_length: 15
clone_size: .
v_call: TRBV2
j_call: TRBJ1-2
d_call: TRBD1
cdr3_nt: TGTGCCAGCAGTGAAGCGGGGGGGACAGGGGATGGCTACACCTTC
cdr3_aa: CASSEAGGTGDGYTF

cdr3_length: 16
clone_size: .
v_call: TRBV9
j_call: TRBJ2-3
d_call: TRBD2
cdr3_nt: TGTGCCAGCAGCGTAGAAAGCGGGGGGGCCGTAGATACGCAGTATTTT
cdr3_aa: CASSVESGGAVDTQYF

cdr3_length: 15
clone_size: .
v_call: TRBV4-3
j_call: TRBJ2-1
d_call: .
cdr3_nt: TGCGCCAGCAGCCAAGAAGCGAACTCCTACAATGAGCAGTTCTTC
cdr3_aa: CASSQEANSYNEQFF

cdr3_length: 16
clone_size: few
v_call: TRBV15
j_call: TRBJ1-2
d_call: .
cdr3_nt: TGTGCCACCAGCAGAGTCGCAGGGGCCTTTCACTATGGCTACACCTTC
cdr3_aa: CATSRVAGAFHYGYTF